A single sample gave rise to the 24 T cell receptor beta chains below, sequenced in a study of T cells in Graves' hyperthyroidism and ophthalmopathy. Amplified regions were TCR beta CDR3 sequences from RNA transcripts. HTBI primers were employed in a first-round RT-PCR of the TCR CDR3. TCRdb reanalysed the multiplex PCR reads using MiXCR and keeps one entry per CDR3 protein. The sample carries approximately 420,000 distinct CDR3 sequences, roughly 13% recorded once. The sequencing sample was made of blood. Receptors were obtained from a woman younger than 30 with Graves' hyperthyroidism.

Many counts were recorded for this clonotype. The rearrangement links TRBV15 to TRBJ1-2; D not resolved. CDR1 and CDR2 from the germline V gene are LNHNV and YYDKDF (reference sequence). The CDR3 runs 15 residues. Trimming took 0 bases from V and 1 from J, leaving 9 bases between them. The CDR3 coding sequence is TGTGCCACCAGCAGAGATCTGGGAAGTAACTATGGCTACACCTTC. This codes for CATSRDLGSNYGYTF.

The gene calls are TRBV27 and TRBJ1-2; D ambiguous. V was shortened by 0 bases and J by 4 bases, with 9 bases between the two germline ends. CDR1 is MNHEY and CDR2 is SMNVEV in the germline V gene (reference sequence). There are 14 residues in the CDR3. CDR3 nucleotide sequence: TGTGCCAGCAGTTTATCGTGGCAGATCTATGGCTACACCTTC. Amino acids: CASSLSWQIYGYTF.

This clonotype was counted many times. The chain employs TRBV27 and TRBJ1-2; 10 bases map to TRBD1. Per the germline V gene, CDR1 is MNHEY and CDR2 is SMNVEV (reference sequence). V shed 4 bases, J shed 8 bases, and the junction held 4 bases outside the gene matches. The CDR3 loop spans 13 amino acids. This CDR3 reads CASSYDRGQGYTF. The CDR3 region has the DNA TGTGCCAGCAGTTATGACAGGGGGCAAGGCTACACCTTC.

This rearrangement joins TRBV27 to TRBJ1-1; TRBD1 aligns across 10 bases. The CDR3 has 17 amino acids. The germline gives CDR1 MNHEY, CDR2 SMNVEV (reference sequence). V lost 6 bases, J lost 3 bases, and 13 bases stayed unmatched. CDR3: CASRGTGAIIGDTEAFF. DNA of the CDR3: TGTGCCAGCAGGGGGACAGGGGCGATTATCGGGGACACTGAAGCTTTCTTT.

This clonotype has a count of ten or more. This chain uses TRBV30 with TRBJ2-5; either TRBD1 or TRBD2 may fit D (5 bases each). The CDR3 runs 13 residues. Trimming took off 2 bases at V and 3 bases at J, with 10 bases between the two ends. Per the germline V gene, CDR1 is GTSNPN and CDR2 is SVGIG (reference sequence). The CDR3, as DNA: TGTGCCTGGAGTTGGGGGTCGGAAGAGACCCAGTACTTC. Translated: CAWSWGSEETQYF.

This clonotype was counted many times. The CDR3 DNA reads TGTGCCAGCCTCCTTGGGGGACAGGGCAATCAGCCCCAGCATTTT. Encoded protein: CASLLGGQGNQPQHF. The chain uses TRBV28 and TRBJ1-5, with 8 nucleotides matching TRBD1. V shed 8 bases, J shed 2 bases, and the junction held 8 bases outside the gene matches. This CDR3 contains 15 residues. Germline CDR1 and CDR2: MDHEN and SYDVKM.

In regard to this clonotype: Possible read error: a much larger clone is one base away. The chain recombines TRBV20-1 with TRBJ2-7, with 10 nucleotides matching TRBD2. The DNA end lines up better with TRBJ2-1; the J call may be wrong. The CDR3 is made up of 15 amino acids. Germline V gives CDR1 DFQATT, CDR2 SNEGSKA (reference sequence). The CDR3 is CSAGPSGSFSYEQFF. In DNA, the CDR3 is TGCAGTGCTGGGCCTAGCGGGAGTTTTTCCTACGAGCAGTTCTTC.

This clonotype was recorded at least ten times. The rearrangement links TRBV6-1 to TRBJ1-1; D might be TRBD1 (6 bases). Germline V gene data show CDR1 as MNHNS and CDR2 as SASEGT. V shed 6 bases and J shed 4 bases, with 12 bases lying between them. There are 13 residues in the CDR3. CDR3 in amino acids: CASRTTGSTEAFF. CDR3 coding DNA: TGTGCCAGCAGGACTACAGGGAGCACTGAAGCTTTCTTT.

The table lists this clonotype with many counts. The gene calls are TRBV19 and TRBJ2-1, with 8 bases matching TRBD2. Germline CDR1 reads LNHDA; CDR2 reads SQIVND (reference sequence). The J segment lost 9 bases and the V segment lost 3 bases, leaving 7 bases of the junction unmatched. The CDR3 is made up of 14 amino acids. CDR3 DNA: TGTGCCAGTAGTATCACAGCGGGAGATGGTGAGCAGTTCTTC. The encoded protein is CASSITAGDGEQFF.

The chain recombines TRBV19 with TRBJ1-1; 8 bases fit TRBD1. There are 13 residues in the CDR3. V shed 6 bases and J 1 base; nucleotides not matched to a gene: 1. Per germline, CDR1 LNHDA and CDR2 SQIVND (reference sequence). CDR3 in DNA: TGTGCCAGTAGAGGACAGGGGAACACTGAAGCTTTCTTT. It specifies CASRGQGNTEAFF.

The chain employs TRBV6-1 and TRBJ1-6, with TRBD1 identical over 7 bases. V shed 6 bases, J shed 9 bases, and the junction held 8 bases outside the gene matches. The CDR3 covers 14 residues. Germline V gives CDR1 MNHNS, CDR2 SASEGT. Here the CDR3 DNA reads TGTGCCAGCAGACGACAGGGACTCGGTTCACCCCTCCACTTT. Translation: CASRRQGLGSPLHF.

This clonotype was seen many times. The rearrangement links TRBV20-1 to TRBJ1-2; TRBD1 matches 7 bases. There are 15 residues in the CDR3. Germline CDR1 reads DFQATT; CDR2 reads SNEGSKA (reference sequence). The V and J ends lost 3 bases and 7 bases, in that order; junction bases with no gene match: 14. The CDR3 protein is CSARGRGLRLGGYTF. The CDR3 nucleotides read TGCAGTGCTAGGGGAAGGGGGCTCCGCCTAGGTGGCTACACCTTC.

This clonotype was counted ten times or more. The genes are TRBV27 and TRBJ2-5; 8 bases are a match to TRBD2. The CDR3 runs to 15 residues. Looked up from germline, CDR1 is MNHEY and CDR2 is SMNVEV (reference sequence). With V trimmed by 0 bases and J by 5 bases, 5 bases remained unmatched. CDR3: CASSLSGGRIETQYF. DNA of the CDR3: TGTGCCAGCAGTTTATCGGGCGGGAGGATCGAGACCCAGTACTTC.

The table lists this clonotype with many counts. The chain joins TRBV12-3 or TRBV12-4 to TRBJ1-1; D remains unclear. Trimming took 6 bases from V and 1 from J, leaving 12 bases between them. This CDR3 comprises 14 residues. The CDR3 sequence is CASSSPRKNTEAFF. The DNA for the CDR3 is TGTGCCAGCAGCTCACCCCGGAAGAACACTGAAGCTTTCTTT.

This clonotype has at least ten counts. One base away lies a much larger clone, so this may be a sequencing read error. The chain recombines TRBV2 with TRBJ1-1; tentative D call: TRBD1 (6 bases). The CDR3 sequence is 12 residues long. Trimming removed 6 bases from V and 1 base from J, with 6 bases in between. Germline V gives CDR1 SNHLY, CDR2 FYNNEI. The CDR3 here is CASRTGNTEAFF. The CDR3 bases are TGTGCCAGCAGGACAGGGAACACTGAAGCTTTCTTT.

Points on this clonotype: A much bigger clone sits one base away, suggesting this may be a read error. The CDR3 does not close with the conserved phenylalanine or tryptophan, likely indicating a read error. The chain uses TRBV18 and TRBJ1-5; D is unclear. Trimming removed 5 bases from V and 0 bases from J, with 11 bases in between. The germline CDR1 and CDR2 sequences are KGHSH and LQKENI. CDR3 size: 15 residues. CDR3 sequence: CASSSDVDSNQPQHS. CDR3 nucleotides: TGTGCCAGCTCATCAGACGTGGATAGCAATCAGCCCCAGCATTCT.

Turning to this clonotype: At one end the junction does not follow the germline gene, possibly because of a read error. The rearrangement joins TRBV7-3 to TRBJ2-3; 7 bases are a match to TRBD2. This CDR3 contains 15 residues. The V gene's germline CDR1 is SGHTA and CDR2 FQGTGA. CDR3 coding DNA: TGTGCCAGCAGCTTAAGTGGGACTATCACAAATACGCAGTATTTT. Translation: CASSLSGTITNTQYF. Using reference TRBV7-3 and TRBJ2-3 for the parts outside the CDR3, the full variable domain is GAGVSQTPSNKVTEKGKYVELRCDPISGHTALYWYRQSLGQGPEFLIYFQGTGAADDSGLPNDRFFAVRPEGSVSTLKIQRTERGDSAVYLCASSLSGTITNTQYFGPGTRLTVL.

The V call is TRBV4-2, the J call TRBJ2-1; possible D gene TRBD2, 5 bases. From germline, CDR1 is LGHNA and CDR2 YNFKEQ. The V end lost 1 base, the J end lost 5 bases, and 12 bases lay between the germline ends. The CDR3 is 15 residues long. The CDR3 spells CASSQGGNADNEQFF. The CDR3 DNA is TGTGCCAGCAGCCAAGGAGGGAATGCGGACAATGAGCAGTTCTTC.

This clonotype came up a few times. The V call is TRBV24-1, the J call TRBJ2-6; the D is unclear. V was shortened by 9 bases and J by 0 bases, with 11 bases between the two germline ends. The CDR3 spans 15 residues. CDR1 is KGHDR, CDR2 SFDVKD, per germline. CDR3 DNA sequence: TGTGCCACCGCCCCCCGGAACTCTGGGGCCAACGTCCTGACTTTC. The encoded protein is CATAPRNSGANVLTF.

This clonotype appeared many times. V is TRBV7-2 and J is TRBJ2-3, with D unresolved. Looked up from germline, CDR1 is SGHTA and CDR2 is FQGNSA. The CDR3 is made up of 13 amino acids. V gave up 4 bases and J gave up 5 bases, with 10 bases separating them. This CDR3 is CASSYKGGDTQYF. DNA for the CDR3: TGTGCCAGCAGCTACAAGGGTGGAGATACGCAGTATTTT.

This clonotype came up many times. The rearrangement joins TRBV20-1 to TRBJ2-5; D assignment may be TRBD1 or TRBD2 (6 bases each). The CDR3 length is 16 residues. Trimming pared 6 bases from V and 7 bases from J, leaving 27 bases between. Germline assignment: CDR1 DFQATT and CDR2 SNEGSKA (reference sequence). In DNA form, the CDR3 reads TGCAGTGCGGACGCCGCCGGGGGCGAGGGTGGATGGACCCAGTACTTC. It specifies CSADAAGGEGGWTQYF.

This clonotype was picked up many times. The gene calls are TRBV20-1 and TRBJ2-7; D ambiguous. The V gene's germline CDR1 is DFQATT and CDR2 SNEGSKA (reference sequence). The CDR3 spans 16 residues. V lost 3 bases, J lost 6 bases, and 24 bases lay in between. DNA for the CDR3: TGCAGTGCTAGTGGACCGAAGGCCCCATCATTCGGCGAGCAGTACTTC. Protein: CSASGPKAPSFGEQYF.

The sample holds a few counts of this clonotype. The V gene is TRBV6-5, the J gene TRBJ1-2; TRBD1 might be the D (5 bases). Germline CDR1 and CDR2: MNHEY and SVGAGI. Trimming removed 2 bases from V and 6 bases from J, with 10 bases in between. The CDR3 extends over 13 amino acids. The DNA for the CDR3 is TGTGCCAGCAGTTACGGGGGTTTGCATGGCTACACCTTC. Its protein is CASSYGGLHGYTF.

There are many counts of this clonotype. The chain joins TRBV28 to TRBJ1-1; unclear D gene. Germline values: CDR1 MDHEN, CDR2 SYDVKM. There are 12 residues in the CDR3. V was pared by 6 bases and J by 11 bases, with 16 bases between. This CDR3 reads CASRSDGRWAFF. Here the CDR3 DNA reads TGTGCCAGCAGATCTGATGGGCGGTGGGCTTTCTTT.